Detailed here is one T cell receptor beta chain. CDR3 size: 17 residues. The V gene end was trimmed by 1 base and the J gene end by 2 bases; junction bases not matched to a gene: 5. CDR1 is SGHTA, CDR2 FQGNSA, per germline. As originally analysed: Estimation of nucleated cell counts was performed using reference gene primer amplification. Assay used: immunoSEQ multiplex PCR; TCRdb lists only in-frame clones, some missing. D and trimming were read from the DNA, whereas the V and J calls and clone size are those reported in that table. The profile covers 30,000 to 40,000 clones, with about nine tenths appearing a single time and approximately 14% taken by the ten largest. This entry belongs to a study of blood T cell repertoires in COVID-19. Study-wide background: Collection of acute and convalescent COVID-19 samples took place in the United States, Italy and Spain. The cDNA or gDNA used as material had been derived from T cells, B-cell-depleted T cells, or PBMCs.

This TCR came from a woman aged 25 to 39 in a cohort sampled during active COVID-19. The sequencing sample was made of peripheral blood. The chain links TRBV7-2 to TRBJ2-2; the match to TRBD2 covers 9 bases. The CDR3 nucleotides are TGTGCCAGCAGCTTAGTGGTCCTAGCGGGAAACACCGGGGAGCTGTTTTTT. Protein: CASSLVVLAGNTGELFF.